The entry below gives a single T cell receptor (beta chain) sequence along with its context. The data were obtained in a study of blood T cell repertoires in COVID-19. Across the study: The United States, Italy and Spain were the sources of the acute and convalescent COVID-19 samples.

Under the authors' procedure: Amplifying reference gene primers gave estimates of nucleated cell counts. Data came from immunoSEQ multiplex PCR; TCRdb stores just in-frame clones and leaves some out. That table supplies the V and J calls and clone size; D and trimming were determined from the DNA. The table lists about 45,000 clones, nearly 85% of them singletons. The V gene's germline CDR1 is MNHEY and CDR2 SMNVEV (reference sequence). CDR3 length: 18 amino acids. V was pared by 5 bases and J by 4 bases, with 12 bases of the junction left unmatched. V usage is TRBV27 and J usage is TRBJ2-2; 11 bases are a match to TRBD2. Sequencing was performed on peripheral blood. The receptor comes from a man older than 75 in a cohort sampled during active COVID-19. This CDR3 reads CASSNPLGLAESTGELFF. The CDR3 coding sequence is TGTGCCAGCAGTAACCCGTTGGGACTAGCGGAGAGCACCGGGGAGCTGTTTTTT.